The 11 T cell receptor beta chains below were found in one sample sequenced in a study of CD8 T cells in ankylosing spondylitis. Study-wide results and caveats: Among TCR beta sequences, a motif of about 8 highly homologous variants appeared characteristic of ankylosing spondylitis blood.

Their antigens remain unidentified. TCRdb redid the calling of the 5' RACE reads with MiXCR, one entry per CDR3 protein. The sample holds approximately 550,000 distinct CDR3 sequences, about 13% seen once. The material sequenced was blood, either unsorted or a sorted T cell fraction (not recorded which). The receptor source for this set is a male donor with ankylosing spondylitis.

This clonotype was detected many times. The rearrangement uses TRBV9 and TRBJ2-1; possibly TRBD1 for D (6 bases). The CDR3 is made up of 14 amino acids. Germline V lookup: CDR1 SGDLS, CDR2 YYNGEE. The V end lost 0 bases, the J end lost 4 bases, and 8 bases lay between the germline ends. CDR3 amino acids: CASSVEGEYNEQFF. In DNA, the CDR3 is TGTGCCAGCAGCGTAGAGGGGGAGTACAATGAGCAGTTCTTC.

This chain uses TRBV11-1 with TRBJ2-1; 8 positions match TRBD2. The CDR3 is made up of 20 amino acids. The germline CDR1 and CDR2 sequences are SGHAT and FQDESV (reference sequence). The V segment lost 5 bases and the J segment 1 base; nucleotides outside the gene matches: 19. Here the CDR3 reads CASSPPRAGGLRDSYNEQFF. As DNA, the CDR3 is TGTGCCAGCAGCCCCCCCAGGGCGGGAGGTTTAAGGGATTCCTACAATGAGCAGTTCTTC.

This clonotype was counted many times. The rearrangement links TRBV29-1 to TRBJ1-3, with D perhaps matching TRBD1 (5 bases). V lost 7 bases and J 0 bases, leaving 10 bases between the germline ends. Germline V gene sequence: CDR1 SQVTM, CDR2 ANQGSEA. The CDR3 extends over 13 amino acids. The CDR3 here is CSARAPSGNTIYF. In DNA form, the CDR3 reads TGCAGCGCCAGGGCCCCCTCTGGAAACACCATATATTTT.

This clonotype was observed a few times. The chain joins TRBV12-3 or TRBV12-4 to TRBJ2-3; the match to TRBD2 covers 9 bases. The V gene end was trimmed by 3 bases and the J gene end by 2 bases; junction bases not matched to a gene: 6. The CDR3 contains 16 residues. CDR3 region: CASSFGTSSLTDTQYF. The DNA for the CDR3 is TGTGCCAGCAGTTTCGGGACTAGCAGTCTCACAGATACGCAGTATTTT.

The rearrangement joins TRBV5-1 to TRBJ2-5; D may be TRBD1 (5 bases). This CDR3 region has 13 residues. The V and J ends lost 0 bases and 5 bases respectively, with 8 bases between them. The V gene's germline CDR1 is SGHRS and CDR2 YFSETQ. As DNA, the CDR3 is TGCGCCAGCAGCTTGGGAAACAGGGAGACCCAGTACTTC. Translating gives CASSLGNRETQYF.

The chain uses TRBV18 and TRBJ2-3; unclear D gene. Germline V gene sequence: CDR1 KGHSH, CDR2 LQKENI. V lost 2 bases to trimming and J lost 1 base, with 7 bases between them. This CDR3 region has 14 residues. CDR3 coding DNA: TGTGCCAGCTCACCAAAGGCAGGCACAGATACGCAGTATTTT. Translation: CASSPKAGTDTQYF.

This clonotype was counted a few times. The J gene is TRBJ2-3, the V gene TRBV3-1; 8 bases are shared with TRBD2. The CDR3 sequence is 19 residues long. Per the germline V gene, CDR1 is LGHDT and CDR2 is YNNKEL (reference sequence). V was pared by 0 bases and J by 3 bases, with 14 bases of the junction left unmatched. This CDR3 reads CASSQDITSGRVGTDTQYF. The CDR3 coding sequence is TGTGCCAGCAGCCAAGATATTACTAGCGGAAGGGTTGGGACAGATACGCAGTATTTT.

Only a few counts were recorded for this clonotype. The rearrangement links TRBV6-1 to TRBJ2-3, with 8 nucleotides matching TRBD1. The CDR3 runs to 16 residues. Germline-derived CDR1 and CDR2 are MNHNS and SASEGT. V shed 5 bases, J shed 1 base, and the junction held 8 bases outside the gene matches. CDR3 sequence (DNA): TGTGCCAGCAGTAGTTCCGGACAGGGAGGCACAGATACGCAGTATTTT. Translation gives CASSSSGQGGTDTQYF.

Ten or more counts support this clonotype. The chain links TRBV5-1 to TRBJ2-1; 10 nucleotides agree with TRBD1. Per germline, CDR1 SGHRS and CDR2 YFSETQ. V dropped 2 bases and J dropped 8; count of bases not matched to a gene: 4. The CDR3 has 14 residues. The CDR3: CASSFGQGGYEQFF. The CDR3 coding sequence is TGCGCCAGCAGCTTCGGACAGGGGGGCTATGAGCAGTTCTTC.

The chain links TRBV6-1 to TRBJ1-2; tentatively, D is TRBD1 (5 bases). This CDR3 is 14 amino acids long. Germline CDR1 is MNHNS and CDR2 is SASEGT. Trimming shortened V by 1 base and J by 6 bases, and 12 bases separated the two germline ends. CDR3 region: CASSEGHRRDGYTF. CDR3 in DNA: TGTGCCAGCAGTGAAGGTCACAGGAGGGATGGCTACACCTTC.

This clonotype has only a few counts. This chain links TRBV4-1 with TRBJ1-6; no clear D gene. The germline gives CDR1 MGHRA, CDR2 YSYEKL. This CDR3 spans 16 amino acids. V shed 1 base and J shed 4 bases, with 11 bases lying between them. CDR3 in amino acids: CASSQVPDTYNSPLHF. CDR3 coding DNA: TGCGCCAGCAGCCAAGTTCCCGATACTTATAATTCACCCCTCCACTTT.